The rows below give T cell receptor beta chains drawn from one sample of a study of T cells in Graves' hyperthyroidism and ophthalmopathy. In TCRdb, the multiplex PCR reads were re-called with MiXCR into one record per CDR3 protein. The repertoire has fewer than 450,000 distinct CDR3 sequences, about 15% of them found once; the top ten carry around a third. What was sequenced was blood. The receptors here all came from a woman in her twenties or thirties with Graves' hyperthyroidism that later progressed to Graves' ophthalmopathy. CDR3s include the opening cysteine and the closing phenylalanine or tryptophan. D genes are given only for firm matches. Some rows have no size entry. The others give once, few or many, or a class for an expanded clone.

length | J | V | size | D | DNA | CDR3
16 | TRBJ2-7 | TRBV7-9 | few | TRBD1 | TGTGCCAGCAGCTCCGGGACAGGGGGTTCTTTGCGCGAGCAGTACTTC | CASSSGTGGSLREQYF
15 | TRBJ1-4 | TRBV12-3/TRBV12-4 | NA | NA | TGTGCCAGCAGTTTGCGGCCCAGCACTAATGAAAAACTGTTTTTT | CASSLRPSTNEKLFF
15 | TRBJ2-3 | TRBV3-1 | NA | NA | TGTGCCAGCAGCCCCGGCTTAACTAGCACAGATACGCAGTATTTT | CASSPGLTSTDTQYF
12 | TRBJ2-7 | TRBV30 | many | NA | TGTGCCTGGAGGGTAGACACCTACGAGCAGTACTTC | CAWRVDTYEQYF
15 | TRBJ1-2 | TRBV5-5 | once | TRBD1 | TGTGCCAGCAGCCAACTCGACAGGGAAGGCGACGGCTACACCTTC | CASSQLDREGDGYTF
19 | TRBJ1-6 | TRBV4-1 | few | NA | TGCGCCAGCAGCCAAGATCTCGCGTACAGCAGCTCCTATAATTCACCCCTCCACTTT | CASSQDLAYSSSYNSPLHF
13 | TRBJ2-3 | TRBV5-6 | NA | NA | TGTGCCAGCAGCTTTCCCGGGAGAGATACGCAGTATTTT | CASSFPGRDTQYF
13 | TRBJ1-1 | TRBV12-3/TRBV12-4 | many | NA | TGTGCCAGCACCCTGAGGGGAGTGTCTGAAGCTTTCTTT | CASTLRGVSEAFF
12 | TRBJ1-1 | TRBV28 | many | NA | TGTGCCAGCAGCACCTCGAGCACTGAAGCTTTCTTT | CASSTSSTEAFF
14 | TRBJ1-4 | TRBV2 | NA | NA | TGTGCCAGCAGAGGCGGGGGCGCGAATGAAAAACTGTTTTTT | CASRGGGANEKLFF
14 | TRBJ2-7 | TRBV6-1 | few | NA | TGTGCCAGCAGTGCCCGAAGTACTACCTACGAGCAGTACTTC | CASSARSTTYEQYF
16 | TRBJ1-3 | TRBV29-1 | NA | NA | TGCAGCGTTCCGGGCCCGGGAGGTGCCTCTGGAAACACCATATATTTT | CSVPGPGGASGNTIYF
12 | TRBJ2-7 | TRBV20-1 | NA | NA | TGCAGTGCTTCGGTCTACGCCTACGAGCAGTACTTC | CSASVYAYEQYF
14 | TRBJ2-5 | TRBV3-1 | NA | NA | TGTGCCAGCAGCCGAAGCTCGAGCTTGGAGACCCAGTACTTC | CASSRSSSLETQYF
17 | TRBJ2-7 | TRBV28 | NA | NA | TGTGCCAGCAGTTATAACAGCCGGGACTCGCGTTCCTACGAGCAGTACTTC | CASSYNSRDSRSYEQYF
13 | TRBJ2-7 | TRBV5-1 | NA | NA | TGCGCCAGCAGCTTGGGGAGTACCCGCGAGCAGTACTTC | CASSLGSTREQYF
15 | TRBJ2-1 | TRBV5-1 | many | TRBD1 | TGCGCCAGCAGCTTGGCGGGCAGGGGGCGAGATGAGCAGTTCTTC | CASSLAGRGRDEQFF
9 | TRBJ1-1 | TRBV29-1 | NA | NA | TGCAGCGATGGGGGTGAAGCTTTCTTT | CSDGGEAFF
16 | TRBJ1-6 | TRBV6-5 | many | NA | TGTGCCAGCAGTTACGGAATCGGCAGGGGAAATTCACCCCTCCACTTT | CASSYGIGRGNSPLHF
21 | TRBJ2-1 | TRBV7-2 | few | NA | TGTGCCAGCAGCCTCGATCGCCGGGACAGGGAGAGAAGGACTAGCCGCGATGAGCAGTTCTTC | CASSLDRRDRERRTSRDEQFF
17 | TRBJ1-4 | TRBV7-8 | once | NA | TGTGCCAGCAGCAATAGTCAGTCTGGATTTACTAATGAAAAACTGTTTTTT | CASSNSQSGFTNEKLFF
16 | TRBJ1-5 | TRBV28 | many | NA | TGTGCCAGCAGTTTATCTTTACGCAGGGTAGATCAGCCCCAGCATTTT | CASSLSLRRVDQPQHF
15 | TRBJ1-4 | TRBV19 | many | NA | TGTGCCAGTAGTCCCCCGACCGCGGGCGGTGAAAAACTGTTTTTT | CASSPPTAGGEKLFF
16 | TRBJ2-7 | TRBV10-2 | NA | NA | TGCGCCAGCAGTGAGGGGTTCAGGGGCAGCTCCTACGAGCAGTACTTC | CASSEGFRGSSYEQYF
12 | TRBJ1-5 | TRBV28 | many | NA | TGTGCCAGCAGTTTCGCCAATCAGCCCCAGCATTTT | CASSFANQPQHF
17 | TRBJ2-1 | TRBV6-1 | many | TRBD2 | TGTGCCAGCAGTGAAGCAGCGGGGGGCAGCTCCTACAATGAGCAGTTCTTC | CASSEAAGGSSYNEQFF
13 | TRBJ2-5 | TRBV28 | few | NA | TGCGCCAGCAGTTTGTACGGTGTGGAGACCCAGTACTTC | CASSLYGVETQYF
15 | TRBJ2-7 | TRBV2 | many | NA | TGTGCCAGCAGTGCTCATAGCGGTGAAACCTACGAGCAGTACTTC | CASSAHSGETYEQYF
14 | TRBJ2-7 | TRBV18 | many | TRBD2 | TGTGCCAGCTCACCGGGACTAGCGGGAGATGAGCAGTACTTC | CASSPGLAGDEQYF
14 | TRBJ2-7 | TRBV27 | many | TRBD1 | TGTGCCAGCAGTCCGGACAGGGGGCGGTACGAGCAGTACTTC | CASSPDRGRYEQYF
16 | TRBJ2-7 | TRBV27 | many | TRBD2 | TGTGCCAGCAGTCGGCTAGCGGGGCTCCAGGGAGCCGAGCAGTACTTC | CASSRLAGLQGAEQYF
14 | TRBJ1-6 | TRBV10-3 | many | NA | TGTGCCATCAACGAAGGACACCTAAATTCACCCCTCCACTTT | CAINEGHLNSPLHF
15 | TRBJ2-7 | TRBV7-2 | many | TRBD2 | TGTGCCAGCAGCTCTCTAGCGGGGGCTTACTACGAGCAGTACTTC | CASSSLAGAYYEQYF
13 | TRBJ2-1 | TRBV19 | many | NA | TGTGCCAGTAGTATGGACAGTTACAATGAGCAGTTCTTC | CASSMDSYNEQFF
15 | TRBJ2-1 | TRBV7-2 | many | NA | TGTGCCAGCAGCTTATCGTCTAGCAAATACAATGAGCAGTTCTTC | CASSLSSSKYNEQFF
15 | TRBJ2-3 | TRBV11-2 | few | TRBD2 | TGTGCCAGCAGCCCTACTAGCGGGACCTCAGATACGCAGTATTTT | CASSPTSGTSDTQYF
17 | TRBJ2-3 | TRBV2 | many | TRBD2 | TGTGCCAGCAGTATGACGTCTAGCGGGAGAAAGACAGATACGCAGTATTTT | CASSMTSSGRKTDTQYF
16 | TRBJ2-3 | TRBV6-2/TRBV6-3 | NA | NA | TGTGCCAGCAGTGGGCAATGGGGTTCTAGCACAGATACGCAGTATTTT | CASSGQWGSSTDTQYF
15 | TRBJ2-3 | TRBV7-9 | many | TRBD2 | TGTGCCAGCACCGATAGGGGTCTCAGCGGGAATACGCAGTATTTT | CASTDRGLSGNTQYF
15 | TRBJ2-4 | TRBV27 | NA | TRBD2 | TGTGCCAGCAGGAGTCTAGCGGGGGCCAAAAACATTCAGTACTTC | CASRSLAGAKNIQYF
16 | TRBJ2-3 | TRBV24-1 | many | NA | TGTGCCACCAGTGATGGGGGGACCTTCCCCATGGATACGCAGTATTTT | CATSDGGTFPMDTQYF
15 | TRBJ2-7 | TRBV7-8 | many | NA | TGTGCCAGCAGCTTAGCCGACTACGTGGCTTACGAGCAGTACTTC | CASSLADYVAYEQYF
13 | TRBJ1-2 | TRBV27 | many | NA | TGTGCCAGCAGTTTTGGTCCTAACTATGGCTACACCTTC | CASSFGPNYGYTF
15 | TRBJ2-7 | TRBV5-8 | few | NA | TGTGCCAGCAGCCACGGCAGGGGAGACTCCTACGAGCAGTACTTC | CASSHGRGDSYEQYF
15 | TRBJ2-5 | TRBV2 | many | TRBD1 | TGTGCCAGCAGTATAACTGGGACAGGGGAAGAGACCCAGTACTTC | CASSITGTGEETQYF
14 | TRBJ2-1 | TRBV19 | many | NA | TGTGCCAGTAGTATAACCCCCTCAATCCATGAGCAGTTCTTC | CASSITPSIHEQFF
12 | TRBJ1-1 | TRBV29-1 | many | TRBD1 | TGCAGCGTTATGACAGGGGACACTGAAGCTTTCTTT | CSVMTGDTEAFF
13 | TRBJ1-2 | TRBV6-1 | NA | NA | TGTGCCAGCAGTGAATTTGGAAACTATGGCTACACCTTC | CASSEFGNYGYTF
12 | TRBJ1-2 | TRBV29-1 | NA | NA | TGCAGCGTTGCTGACACGTACTATGGCTACACCTTC | CSVADTYYGYTF
13 | TRBJ1-4 | TRBV7-9 | NA | NA | TGTGCCACCCGGGCAGGGGAAAAGGAAAAACTGTTTTTT | CATRAGEKEKLFF
15 | TRBJ2-6 | TRBV19 | few | NA | TGTGCCAGTAGTATCGGTCCCCTCGGGGCCAACGTCCTGACTTTC | CASSIGPLGANVLTF
16 | TRBJ2-1 | TRBV4-1 | NA | NA | TGCGCCAGCAGCCAGCTGGGACCGACCTCCTACAATGAGCAGTTCTTC | CASSQLGPTSYNEQFF